This T cell receptor beta chain emerged from a study of blood T cells in healthy people across ages. Total RNA, at least 6 micrograms per sample, was extracted from PBMCs. Through a sample-barcoded 5' primer and a J-beta primer mix, a second PCR was run for 7 to 11 cycles. TCRdb reanalysed the 5' RACE reads using MiXCR and keeps one entry per CDR3 protein. The sample carries about 650,000 distinct CDR3 sequences, about 30% recorded once. With respect to this clonotype: One junction end disagrees with the germline gene, perhaps due to a read error.

Sequenced: blood. This clonotype was sampled from a woman older than 75 in good health.

CDR3 protein: CASSDAPGQSTDAQYF. In nucleotides, the CDR3 is TGTGCCAGCAGTGACGCACCGGGACAGAGCACAGATGCGCAGTATTTT. The gene calls are TRBV6-1 and TRBJ2-3, with 7 bases lining up with TRBD1. CDR1 and CDR2 from the germline V gene are MNHNS and SASEGT. The CDR3 has 16 residues.